This T cell receptor beta chain was documented in a study of cytomegalovirus exposure and HLA in healthy donors. Whole-study results and caveats: In vitro data verified a few CMV-associated chains as specific for CMV antigens.

Per the germline V gene, CDR1 is LNHDA and CDR2 is SQIVND (reference sequence). The CDR3 runs to 16 residues. Trimming took off 4 bases at V and 8 bases at J, with 23 bases between the two ends. A note on this clone: Its antigen is still unknown.

PCR involved 60 Vbeta and 13 Jbeta primers. Libraries were prepared by immunoSEQ multiplex PCR; TCRdb keeps only in-frame clonotypes and omits some of them. In the table there are around 99,000 clones, roughly 63% of which are singletons. The chain is built from TRBV19 and TRBJ1-2, with a tentative D call TRBD1 (6 bases). The source is a woman in her 70s in good health and CMV-seropositive. Source material: PBMCs. The CDR3 region has the DNA TGTGCCAGTAGTACGACACAGGGTGCCTCACTCAACGGCTACACCTTC. It codes for CASSTTQGASLNGYTF.